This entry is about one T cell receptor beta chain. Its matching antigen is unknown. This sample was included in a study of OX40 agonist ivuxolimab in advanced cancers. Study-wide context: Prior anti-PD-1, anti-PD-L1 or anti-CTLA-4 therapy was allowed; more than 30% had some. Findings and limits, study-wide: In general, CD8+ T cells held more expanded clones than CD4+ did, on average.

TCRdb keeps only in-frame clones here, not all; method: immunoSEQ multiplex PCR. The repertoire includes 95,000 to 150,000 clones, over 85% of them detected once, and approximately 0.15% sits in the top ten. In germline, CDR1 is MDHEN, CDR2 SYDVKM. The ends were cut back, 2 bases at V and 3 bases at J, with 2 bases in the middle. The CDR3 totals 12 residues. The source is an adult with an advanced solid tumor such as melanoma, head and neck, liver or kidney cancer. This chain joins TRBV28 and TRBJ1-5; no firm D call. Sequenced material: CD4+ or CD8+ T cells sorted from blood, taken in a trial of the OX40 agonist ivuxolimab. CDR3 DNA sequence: TGTGCCAGCAGTTTAACCAATCAGCCCCAGCATTTT. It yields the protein CASSLTNQPQHF.